The 13 T cell receptor beta chains listed next were all sequenced from one sample in a study of shared clonotypes between healthy human individuals. Sequencing used immunoSEQ multiplex PCR; TCRdb keeps in-frame clones, though not all of them. The data show 2 million to 2.5 million clones, 80% to 95% seen once. The specimen was naive CD4+ T cells from PBMCs. Noted subset: CD45RA+ positively selected. The receptors derive from a man aged 18 to 30 in good health. Some clones in this sample may be carry-over from other donors' samples.

The gene calls are TRBV29-1 and TRBJ2-7; 7 bases are a match to TRBD1. The germline V gene encodes CDR1 SQVTM and CDR2 ANQGSEA. V lost 4 bases, J lost 0 bases, and 6 bases stayed unmatched. The CDR3 has 14 residues. CDR3 loop: CSVVVGTDSYEQYF. In nucleotides, the CDR3 is TGCAGCGTTGTTGTCGGGACAGACTCCTACGAGCAGTACTTC.

V is TRBV20-1 and J is TRBJ2-5; possible D gene TRBD2, 5 bases. There are 10 residues in the CDR3. Germline V lookup: CDR1 DFQATT, CDR2 SNEGSKA (reference sequence). CDR3 loop: CRPGKETQYF. The CDR3 DNA reads TGCAGACCGGGGAAAGAGACCCAGTACTTC.

V is TRBV5-1 and J is TRBJ1-1; perhaps TRBD1 as D (5 bases). V was cut by 3 bases and J by 3 bases, with 12 bases left in between. Germline V gene sequence: CDR1 SGHRS, CDR2 YFSETQ. This CDR3 is built from 14 residues. This CDR3 reads CASSYSLGDTEAFF. The CDR3 DNA sequence: TGCGCCAGCAGCTATTCGCTGGGGGACACTGAAGCTTTCTTT.

The V call is TRBV2, the J call TRBJ1-5; 9 nucleotides agree with TRBD1. Germline assignment: CDR1 SNHLY and CDR2 FYNNEI. V was pared by 6 bases and J by 0 bases, with 15 bases of the junction left unmatched. The CDR3 loop spans 19 amino acids. The CDR3 here is CASSEPKDRGEYSNQPQHF. CDR3 DNA sequence: TGTGCCAGCAGCGAACCTAAGGACAGGGGCGAATATAGCAATCAGCCCCAGCATTTT.

This clone is a singleton in its sample. V and J are TRBV18 and TRBJ1-3; the D is unclear. Germline CDR1 KGHSH, CDR2 LQKENI. Trimming took off 3 bases at V and 6 bases at J, with 6 bases between the two ends. The CDR3 spans 12 residues. CDR3: CASSPDENTIYF. The CDR3 coding sequence is TGTGCCAGCTCACCGGACGAAAACACCATATATTTT. Looking up the rest from reference TRBV18 and TRBJ1-3 gives the full variable domain: NAGVMQNPRHLVRRRGQEARLRCSPMKGHSHVYWYRQLPEEGLKFMVYLQKENIIDESGMPKERFSAEFPKEGPSILRIQQVVRGDSAAYFCASSPDENTIYFGEGSWLTVV.

This clone was observed once. The identical CDR3 is also encoded by other nucleotide sequences in the sample. The V call is TRBV2, the J call TRBJ1-2; D unresolved. Trimming pared 4 bases from V and 4 bases from J, leaving 7 bases between. Germline V gene lookup returns CDR1 SNHLY and CDR2 FYNNEI. The CDR3 is 12 amino acids. The CDR3 sequence is CASSVGGYGYTF. CDR3 nucleotides: TGTGCCAGCAGTGTCGGCGGCTATGGCTACACCTTC.

About this clone itself: This sample also contains other DNA sequences that code for the same CDR3. The chain uses TRBV5-5 and TRBJ2-7; 9 bases agree with TRBD1. J lost 0 bases, V lost 2 bases, and 3 bases had no gene match. Germline-derived CDR1 and CDR2 are SGHKS and YYEKEE (reference sequence). The CDR3 loop spans 15 amino acids. DNA for the CDR3: TGTGCCAGCAGCTTAGGACAGGGGAGCTCCTACGAGCAGTACTTC. Amino acids: CASSLGQGSSYEQYF.

This clone was observed a single time. V and J are TRBV7-8 and TRBJ2-7; D is undetermined. CDR1 is SGHVS, CDR2 FQNEAQ, per germline. The CDR3 contains 13 residues. V lost 1 base and J 3 bases, leaving 7 bases between the germline ends. As DNA, the CDR3 is TGTGCCAGCAGCTTAGACTATAACTACGAGCAGTACTTC. Translation gives CASSLDYNYEQYF.

The chain has TRBV5-6 and TRBJ1-1, with TRBD1 identical over 7 bases. Germline lookup yields CDR1 SGHDT and CDR2 YYEEEE. V dropped 3 bases and J dropped 6; count of bases not matched to a gene: 11. The CDR3 is 15 residues long. The CDR3 protein is CASSSTYRGSAEAFF. CDR3 DNA sequence: TGTGCCAGCAGCTCTACCTACAGGGGATCCGCTGAAGCTTTCTTT.

This chain connects TRBV29-1 to TRBJ1-5, with no clear D. The CDR3 is made up of 13 amino acids. The V end lost 6 bases, the J end lost 0 bases, and 9 bases lay between the germline ends. CDR1 is SQVTM and CDR2 is ANQGSEA in the germline V gene. DNA of the CDR3: TGCAGCGTGCAGTTTCTTAGCAATCAGCCCCAGCATTTT. This codes for CSVQFLSNQPQHF. Supplemented by reference TRBV29-1 and TRBJ1-5, the full variable domain reads SAVISQKPSRDICQRGTSLTIQCQVDSQVTMMFWYRQQPGQSLTLIATANQGSEATYESGFVIDKFPISRPNLTFSTLTVSNMSPEDSSIYLCSVQFLSNQPQHFGDGTRLSIL.

The chain employs TRBV5-4 and TRBJ2-5; 7 bases map to TRBD1. This CDR3 region has 13 residues. The ends lost 4 bases at V and 5 bases at J; junction bases unmatched: 5. Germline assignment: CDR1 SGHNT and CDR2 YYREEE (reference sequence). Here the CDR3 DNA reads TGTGCCAGCAGCCCGACAGGGCTGGAGACCCAGTACTTC. Translated: CASSPTGLETQYF.

The chain employs TRBV7-3 and TRBJ2-4; the match to TRBD1 covers 9 bases. Germline lookup yields CDR1 SGHTA and CDR2 FQGTGA. J was trimmed by 12 bases and V by 5 bases; bases with no gene match: 8. The CDR3 length is 13 residues. CDR3 coding DNA: TGTGCCAGCAGCATTTCCGGGACAGGGCATCAGTACTTC. It yields the protein CASSISGTGHQYF.

The chain links TRBV4-3 to TRBJ1-2, with a possible D match to TRBD1 (5 bases). This CDR3 contains 14 residues. Trimming removed 2 bases from V and 3 bases from J, with 10 bases in between. Germline V CDR1 and CDR2: LGHNA, YSLEER. CDR3 in DNA: TGCGCCAGCAGCCAATCTCAGGGTCACTATGGCTACACCTTC. Translated: CASSQSQGHYGYTF.